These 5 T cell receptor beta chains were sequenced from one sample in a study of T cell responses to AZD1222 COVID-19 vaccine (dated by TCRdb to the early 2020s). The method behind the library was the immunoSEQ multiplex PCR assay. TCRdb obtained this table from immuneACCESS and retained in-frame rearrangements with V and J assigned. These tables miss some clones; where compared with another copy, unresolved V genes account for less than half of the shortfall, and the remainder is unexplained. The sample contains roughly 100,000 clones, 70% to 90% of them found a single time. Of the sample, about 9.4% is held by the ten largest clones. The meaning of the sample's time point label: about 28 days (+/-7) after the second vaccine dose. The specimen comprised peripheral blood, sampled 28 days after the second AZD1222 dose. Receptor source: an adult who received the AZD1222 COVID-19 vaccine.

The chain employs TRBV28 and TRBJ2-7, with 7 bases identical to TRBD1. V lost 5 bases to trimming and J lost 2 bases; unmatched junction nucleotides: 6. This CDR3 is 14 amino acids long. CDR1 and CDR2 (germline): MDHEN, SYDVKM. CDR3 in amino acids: CASSATGAAYEQYF. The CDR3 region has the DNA TGTGCCAGCAGTGCCACAGGGGCAGCCTACGAGCAGTACTTC.

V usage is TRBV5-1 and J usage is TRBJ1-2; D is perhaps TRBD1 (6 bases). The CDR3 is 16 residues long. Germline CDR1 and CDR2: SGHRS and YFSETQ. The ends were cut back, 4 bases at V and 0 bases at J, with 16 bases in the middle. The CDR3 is CASSGGQPQANYGYTF. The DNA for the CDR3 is TGCGCCAGCAGCGGAGGACAGCCCCAAGCTAACTATGGCTACACCTTC.

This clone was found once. The CDR3 DNA reads as TGCAGCGTTGAAGGTAGCAATACAGATACGCAGTATTTT. It codes for CSVEGSNTDTQYF. The rearrangement joins TRBV29-1 to TRBJ2-3; D remains unclear. CDR3 length equals 13 residues. The ends were cut back, 1 base at V and 3 bases at J, with 8 bases in the middle. Germline assignment: CDR1 SQVTM and CDR2 ANQGSEA.

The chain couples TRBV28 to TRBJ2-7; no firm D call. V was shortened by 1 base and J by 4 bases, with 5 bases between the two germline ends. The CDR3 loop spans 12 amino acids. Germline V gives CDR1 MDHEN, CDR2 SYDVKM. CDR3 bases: TGTGCCAGCAGTTTATTGGATTACGAGCAGTACTTC. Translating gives CASSLLDYEQYF.

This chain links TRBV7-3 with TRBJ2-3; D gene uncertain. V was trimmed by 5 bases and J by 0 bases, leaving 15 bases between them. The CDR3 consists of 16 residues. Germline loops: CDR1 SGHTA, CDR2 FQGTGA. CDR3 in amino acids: CASSPSPTPSTDTQYF. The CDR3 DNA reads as TGTGCCAGCAGCCCTTCGCCTACTCCGAGCACAGATACGCAGTATTTT. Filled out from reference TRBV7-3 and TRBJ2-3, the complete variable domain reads GAGVSQTPSNKVTEKGKYVELRCDPISGHTALYWYRQSLGQGPEFLIYFQGTGAADDSGLPNDRFFAVRPEGSVSTLKIQRTERGDSAVYLCASSPSPTPSTDTQYFGPGTRLTVL.